This T cell receptor beta chain was recovered during a study of cytomegalovirus exposure and HLA in healthy donors. This clone was recorded once. What it binds is unknown. Study observations and caveats: TCR beta V- and J-gene trimming was later associated with a missense DCLRE1C variant. TRBV6-2, TRBV6-3 and other indistinguishable V segments were excluded.

CDR1 SGDLS and CDR2 YYNGEE come from the germline V gene. This CDR3 contains 15 residues. V dropped 4 bases and J dropped 3 bases, with 16 bases sitting between them. PCR amplification relied on 60 Vbeta primers (plus 13 Jbeta primers). As handled by the study authors: Later reanalysis found approximately 80 million unique TCR beta chains, around 10 million of them shared. Measured with immunoSEQ multiplex PCR; TCRdb has only the in-frame clones, and not every one. V and J calls and clone size are those listed in that table; D and trimming were worked out from the DNA. Among around 190,000 clones listed, roughly three quarters were seen once.

Sequencing was done on a sample of PBMCs. V usage is TRBV9 and J usage is TRBJ1-1; possible D gene TRBD1, 6 bases. This receptor was obtained from a woman aged 18-30 years in good health and CMV-seronegative. This CDR3 reads CASSPQGGGYTEAFF. The CDR3 DNA sequence: TGTGCCAGCAGCCCTCAAGGGGGGGGTTACACTGAAGCTTTCTTT.